A selection of T cell receptor beta chains follows, all from one sample in a study of blood T cell repertoires in COVID-19. Sequencing used immunoSEQ multiplex PCR; TCRdb keeps in-frame clones, though not all of them. The table includes under 250,000 clones, less than 90% detected once. Material: peripheral blood. These receptors were obtained from a man in his forties with acute or convalescent COVID-19. The CDR3 runs from the conserved cysteine through the conserved F or W. The D gene is left open where the match is weak. The size field is filled for only some rows; it gives once, few, many or a size class.

cdr3_nt | cdr3_aa | cdr3_length | clone_size | d_call | j_call | v_call
TGTGCCAGCAGTTTCAGCGGGGGGGGGAATACGCAGTATTTT | CASSFSGGGNTQYF | 14 | once | TRBD2 | TRBJ2-3 | TRBV7-6
TGTGCCAGCAGCGCGGACAGGGGCGGCTCACCCCTCCACTTT | CASSADRGGSPLHF | 14 | . | TRBD1 | TRBJ1-6 | TRBV7-6
TGTGCCAGCAGCCTATGGGGCAGCCCTGCAACTAATGAAAAACTGTTTTTT | CASSLWGSPATNEKLFF | 17 | once | . | TRBJ1-4 | TRBV11-2
TGTGCCAGCAGGAAGACGACAGGGAGTTACAATGAGCAGTTCTTC | CASRKTTGSYNEQFF | 15 | . | TRBD1 | TRBJ2-1 | TRBV2
TGTGCCAGTAGTATAGAGCTAGCGGCCTCCTACGAGCAGTACTTC | CASSIELAASYEQYF | 15 | . | TRBD2 | TRBJ2-7 | TRBV19
TGTGCCAGCACGGACAGGTACACAGATACGCAGTATTTT | CASTDRYTDTQYF | 13 | . | TRBD1 | TRBJ2-3 | TRBV27
TGTGCCAGCTCACCACCGGTGGGCGGGGGACCCTACGAGCAGTACTTC | CASSPPVGGGPYEQYF | 16 | . | TRBD2 | TRBJ2-7 | TRBV18
TGTGCCAGCAGCAAAGCGCGGGTTAAGAGGGACTACACAGATACGCAGTATTTT | CASSKARVKRDYTDTQYF | 18 | once | . | TRBJ2-3 | TRBV21-1
TGTGCCAGCTCACCACGGAGGGTTAATAACCAAGAGACCCAGTACTTC | CASSPRRVNNQETQYF | 16 | . | . | TRBJ2-5 | TRBV18
TGTGCCAGCAGTCCGCAAGGGGTTCTAGGAAACACCATATATTTT | CASSPQGVLGNTIYF | 15 | . | . | TRBJ1-3 | TRBV27
TGTGCCAGCAGCCCAAACGATCCCTTTCTAGCGGGAGATTACAATGAGCAGTTCTTC | CASSPNDPFLAGDYNEQFF | 19 | . | TRBD2 | TRBJ2-1 | TRBV3-1/TRBV3-2
TGTGCCAGCAGCTTAGATAAGGGGGGGGACACTGAAGCTTTCTTT | CASSLDKGGDTEAFF | 15 | . | . | TRBJ1-1 | TRBV11-2
TGTGCCAGCAGCCAACTTAGCGGGTTGAGCTCCTACAATGAGCAGTTCTTC | CASSQLSGLSSYNEQFF | 17 | . | TRBD2 | TRBJ2-1 | TRBV3-1/TRBV3-2
TGTGCCACCAGCAGAGATCCTTCGGAACTCCAGGGGGGTACGCAGTATTTT | CATSRDPSELQGGTQYF | 17 | . | . | TRBJ2-3 | TRBV15
TGTGCCAGCTCACTAGGGGACAGGGTCTTTGAAGCTTTCTTT | CASSLGDRVFEAFF | 14 | . | TRBD1 | TRBJ1-1 | TRBV18
TGTGCCAGCAGCTTGGGACAGGGGCGGCTATTAAACACTGAAGCTTTCTTT | CASSLGQGRLLNTEAFF | 17 | once | TRBD1 | TRBJ1-1 | TRBV5-6
TGTGCCACCAGCAGAGAATCCAATACCGCGACGGGAAATCAGCCCCAGCATTTT | CATSRESNTATGNQPQHF | 18 | . | . | TRBJ1-5 | TRBV15
TGTGCCTGGAGTCTCAGGGGGCCGGGAGAAAAAGAGACCCAGTACTTC | CAWSLRGPGEKETQYF | 16 | . | TRBD1 | TRBJ2-5 | TRBV30
TGTGCCATCAGTGAGTTATCTGTGGGACAGGGGAATTCACCCCTCCACTTT | CAISELSVGQGNSPLHF | 17 | . | TRBD1 | TRBJ1-6 | TRBV10-3
TGTGCCAGCTCACCATTGCCCCGGGACAGGGGACATGAGACCCAGTACTTC | CASSPLPRDRGHETQYF | 17 | . | TRBD1 | TRBJ2-5 | TRBV18
TGTGCCAGCAGCACCGGGACAGACACCGGGGAGCTGTTTTTT | CASSTGTDTGELFF | 14 | . | TRBD1 | TRBJ2-2 | TRBV9
TGCGCCAGCCCCTCTAGCGGGGATACCGGGGAGCTGTTTTTT | CASPSSGDTGELFF | 14 | . | TRBD2 | TRBJ2-2 | TRBV10-1
TGCGCCAGCAGCTTGGATGGGGAGGGCTACGAGCAGTACTTC | CASSLDGEGYEQYF | 14 | . | TRBD2 | TRBJ2-7 | TRBV5-1
TGTGCCAGCAGTTCCCGGCAGGGCCAAGGCTACACCTTC | CASSSRQGQGYTF | 13 | once | . | TRBJ1-2 | TRBV6-9
TGTGCCAGCAGCCAATGGGGACAGGGTGAGAGGTCTGAAGCTTTCTTT | CASSQWGQGERSEAFF | 16 | . | TRBD1 | TRBJ1-1 | TRBV3-1/TRBV3-2
TGTGCCAGCAGCTTGGACCCCCAGGGTTTGGGATCACCCCTCCACTTT | CASSLDPQGLGSPLHF | 16 | . | . | TRBJ1-6 | TRBV5-6
TGTGCCAGCAGTTTTGCGCAGAACACTGAAGCTTTCTTT | CASSFAQNTEAFF | 13 | . | . | TRBJ1-1 | TRBV28
TGTGCCAGTAGTATAGGGCGGGAGGAGACCCAGTACTTC | CASSIGREETQYF | 13 | . | TRBD2 | TRBJ2-5 | TRBV19
TGCGCCAGCAGAACCGGGACAGGGGTTATAGAGACCCAGTACTTC | CASRTGTGVIETQYF | 15 | once | TRBD1 | TRBJ2-5 | TRBV5-1
TGTGCCAGCAGTTTATTGGGACAGGGGGCCGATCAGCCCCAGCATTTT | CASSLLGQGADQPQHF | 16 | few | TRBD1 | TRBJ1-5 | TRBV27
TGTGCCAGCAGCTTTGGGAGGGTAGGAACTGAAGCTTTCTTT | CASSFGRVGTEAFF | 14 | . | . | TRBJ1-1 | TRBV7-2
TGTGCCAGCAGCGATCAACCAGACAGTTATGAAAAACTGTTTTTT | CASSDQPDSYEKLFF | 15 | . | . | TRBJ1-4 | TRBV9
TGCGCCAGCAGCTTGGGACTTTTCAATGAGCAGTTCTTC | CASSLGLFNEQFF | 13 | . | . | TRBJ2-1 | TRBV5-1
TGCGCCAGCAGCTTGGAGGGGTATGGGGAGCCCCAGCATTTT | CASSLEGYGEPQHF | 14 | . | . | TRBJ1-5 | TRBV5-1
TGTGCCAGCAGCTTGACAGGGGGGAACTATGGCTACACCTTC | CASSLTGGNYGYTF | 14 | . | TRBD1 | TRBJ1-2 | TRBV7-2
TGTGCCAGCAGCTCCCCAAGGACTAGCGGGGGCTCCTACAATGAGCAGTTCTTC | CASSSPRTSGGSYNEQFF | 18 | . | TRBD2 | TRBJ2-1 | TRBV11-3
TGTGCCAGCAGCTGGGGCCTCGTTGGGCAGTATTTT | CASSWGLVGQYF | 12 | . | . | TRBJ2-3 | TRBV11-1
TGTGCCAGTAGCATCAAACAGGGGGCGGTTCAGCCCCAGCATTTT | CASSIKQGAVQPQHF | 15 | . | TRBD1 | TRBJ1-5 | TRBV19
TGTGCCAGCAGCCCTGGGGGGGCATTTAATGAGCAGTTCTTC | CASSPGGAFNEQFF | 14 | . | . | TRBJ2-1 | TRBV7-9
TGTGCCAGCACCTTGACAGGTAGCAATCAGCCCCAGCATTTT | CASTLTGSNQPQHF | 14 | . | . | TRBJ1-5 | TRBV6-5
TGTGCCAGCAGCTCGACACCCCAGAGCACAGATACGCAGTATTTT | CASSSTPQSTDTQYF | 15 | . | . | TRBJ2-3 | TRBV7-6
TGTGCCAGCAGTTCCCCGGGTTCCTCTAGCACAGATACGCAGTATTTT | CASSSPGSSSTDTQYF | 16 | . | . | TRBJ2-3 | TRBV6-2/TRBV6-3
TGTGCCAGCAGCTCAGGGTCGTCTGGAAACACCATATATTTT | CASSSGSSGNTIYF | 14 | . | . | TRBJ1-3 | TRBV7-9
TGTGCCAGCAGTGAACCCCTTTACAGGGGTGGCAATCAGCCCCAGCATTTT | CASSEPLYRGGNQPQHF | 17 | . | TRBD1 | TRBJ1-5 | TRBV6-1
TGTGCCAGCAGCTCCAAGCGGGGGAGCTCCTACAATGAGCAGTTCTTC | CASSSKRGSSYNEQFF | 16 | . | TRBD2 | TRBJ2-1 | TRBV7-8
TGTGCCAGCAGGGGCGGGGGGCCGCCACCGGAGTTCTTC | CASRGGGPPPEFF | 13 | . | TRBD2 | TRBJ2-1 | TRBV6-5
TGTGCCAGCAGCTTAGGGGGACAGAGACTAGAAAAACTGTTTTTT | CASSLGGQRLEKLFF | 15 | few | TRBD1 | TRBJ1-4 | TRBV7-9
TGTGCCAGCAGCCCCGGACAGGTTCGCTCCGGGTATGGCTACACCTTC | CASSPGQVRSGYGYTF | 16 | once | TRBD1 | TRBJ1-2 | TRBV7-3
TGTGCCAGCAGCTTCGGGGGGGTGAACACTGAAGCTTTCTTT | CASSFGGVNTEAFF | 14 | . | . | TRBJ1-1 | TRBV5-6
TGTGCCAGCAGTGAAAAACTAGCGGGGAGTTACAATGAGCAGTTCTTC | CASSEKLAGSYNEQFF | 16 | . | TRBD2 | TRBJ2-1 | TRBV6-1
TGTGCCAGCAGGTCGTCCGGGACAGGGACCCCCTACGAGCAGTACTTC | CASRSSGTGTPYEQYF | 16 | . | TRBD1 | TRBJ2-7 | TRBV28
TGTGCCAGCAGCTTAACTCGGGGGGCACCTAATGAAAAACTGTTTTTT | CASSLTRGAPNEKLFF | 16 | . | . | TRBJ1-4 | TRBV11-2
TGTGCCAGCAGCCAACGGCTAGCGACGAACACCGGGGAGCTGTTTTTT | CASSQRLATNTGELFF | 16 | . | . | TRBJ2-2 | TRBV3-1/TRBV3-2
TGTGCCAGCGCCGGGTACAACCTCTCCTACAATGAGCAGTTCTTC | CASAGYNLSYNEQFF | 15 | . | . | TRBJ2-1 | TRBV21-1
TGTGCCAGCAGCGAGGGAGGGGGGCCTAATGAAAAACTGTTTTTT | CASSEGGGPNEKLFF | 15 | . | . | TRBJ1-4 | TRBV9
TGTGCCAGCAGTCAAGGACAAAACACAGATACGCAGTATTTT | CASSQGQNTDTQYF | 14 | . | . | TRBJ2-3 | TRBV28
TGTGCCACCAGTCGGACAGGATACAGCACAGATACGCAGTATTTT | CATSRTGYSTDTQYF | 15 | . | TRBD1 | TRBJ2-3 | TRBV24-1
TGTGCCAGCAGTACTGACAGGCCCTCTTTACTCGAGCAGTACTTC | CASSTDRPSLLEQYF | 15 | . | . | TRBJ2-7 | TRBV2
TGTGCCAGCAGTTCAGCGAGGCGGAACCACTACGAGCAGTACTTC | CASSSARRNHYEQYF | 15 | . | . | TRBJ2-7 | TRBV28
TGTGCCAGCAGCCGCCCCGGCGGGGCCACCTACGAGCAGTACTTC | CASSRPGGATYEQYF | 15 | . | . | TRBJ2-7 | TRBV6-5